This TCR beta chain is drawn from a study of post-analysis software for immune sequencing data. Study in general: Clinical courses comprised relapsing-remitting, secondary progressive and progressive-relapsing multiple sclerosis. Study-level points and caveats: Relative to controls, patients with multiple sclerosis showed significantly lower normalized Chao1 diversity. TRBV5-6, TRBV5-1 and TRBV20-1 were among roughly five TRBV segments more frequent in patients than controls.

A remark on this clonotype: The antigen is not known.

CDR3 length: 15 residues. The germline V and J ends were trimmed by 5 bases and 9 bases, with 20 bases remaining between them. The TCR beta cDNA libraries contained unique molecular identifiers. Starting from roughly 1 to 10 million T cells, the study yielded about half a million cDNA molecules. A single record per CDR3 protein comes from TCRdb applying MiXCR to the PCR reads. The sample has about 820,000 distinct CDR3 sequences; roughly 58% are singletons. This TCR derives from a girl aged 5-17 years with multiple sclerosis. The specimen was blood. This chain connects TRBV12-3 or TRBV12-4 to TRBJ2-1, with D perhaps TRBD1 or TRBD2 (5 bases each). The CDR3 spells CASSTNLGATGEQFF. The CDR3 DNA is TGTGCCAGCAGTACCAACCTCGGGGCTACCGGTGAGCAGTTCTTC.